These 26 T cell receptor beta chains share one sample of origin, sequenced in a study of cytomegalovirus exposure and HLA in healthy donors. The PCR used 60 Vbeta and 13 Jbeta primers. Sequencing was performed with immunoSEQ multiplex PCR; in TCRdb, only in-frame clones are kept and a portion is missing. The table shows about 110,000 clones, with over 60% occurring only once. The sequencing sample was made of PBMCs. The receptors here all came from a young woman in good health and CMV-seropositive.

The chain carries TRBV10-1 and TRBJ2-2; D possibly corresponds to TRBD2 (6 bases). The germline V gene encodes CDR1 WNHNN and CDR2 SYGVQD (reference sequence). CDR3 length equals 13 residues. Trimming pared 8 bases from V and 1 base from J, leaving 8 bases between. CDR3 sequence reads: CASAGRNTGELFF. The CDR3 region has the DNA TGCGCCAGCGCGGGAAGGAACACCGGGGAGCTGTTTTTT.

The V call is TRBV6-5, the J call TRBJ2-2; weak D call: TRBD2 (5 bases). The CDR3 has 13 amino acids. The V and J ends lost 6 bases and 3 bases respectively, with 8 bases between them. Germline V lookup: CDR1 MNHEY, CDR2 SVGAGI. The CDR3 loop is CASSWTYTGELFF. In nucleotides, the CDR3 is TGTGCCAGCAGCTGGACTTACACCGGGGAGCTGTTTTTT.

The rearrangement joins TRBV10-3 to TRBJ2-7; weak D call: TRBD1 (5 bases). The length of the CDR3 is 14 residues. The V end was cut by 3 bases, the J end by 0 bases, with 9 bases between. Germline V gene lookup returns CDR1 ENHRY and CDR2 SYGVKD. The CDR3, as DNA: TGTGCCATCAGTGACGACAGTCACTCCTACGAGCAGTACTTC. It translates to CAISDDSHSYEQYF.

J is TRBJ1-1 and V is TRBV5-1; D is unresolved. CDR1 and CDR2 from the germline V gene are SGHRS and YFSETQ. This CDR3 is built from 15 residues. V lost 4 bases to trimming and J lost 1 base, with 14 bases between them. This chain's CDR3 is CASSLAGGANTEAFF. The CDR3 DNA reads TGCGCCAGCAGCCTAGCGGGCGGCGCGAACACTGAAGCTTTCTTT.

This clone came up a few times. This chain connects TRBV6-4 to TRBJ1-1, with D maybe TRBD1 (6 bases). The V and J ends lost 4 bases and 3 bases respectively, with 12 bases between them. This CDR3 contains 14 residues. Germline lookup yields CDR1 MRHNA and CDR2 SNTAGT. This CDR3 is CASSVRKGDTEAFF. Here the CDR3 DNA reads TGTGCCAGCAGTGTCCGAAAGGGGGACACTGAAGCTTTCTTT.

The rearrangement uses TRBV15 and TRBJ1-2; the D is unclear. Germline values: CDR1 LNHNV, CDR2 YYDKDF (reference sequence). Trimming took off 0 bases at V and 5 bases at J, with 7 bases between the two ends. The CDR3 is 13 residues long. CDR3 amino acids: CATSRDQDYGYTF. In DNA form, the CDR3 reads TGTGCCACCAGCAGAGACCAGGATTATGGCTACACCTTC.

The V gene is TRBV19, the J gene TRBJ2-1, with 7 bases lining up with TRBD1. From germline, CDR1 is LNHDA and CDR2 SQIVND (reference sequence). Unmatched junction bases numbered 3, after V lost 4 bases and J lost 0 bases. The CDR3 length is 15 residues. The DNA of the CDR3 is TGTGCCAGTAGTAAGGGACAGAGCTCCTACAATGAGCAGTTCTTC. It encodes CASSKGQSSYNEQFF.

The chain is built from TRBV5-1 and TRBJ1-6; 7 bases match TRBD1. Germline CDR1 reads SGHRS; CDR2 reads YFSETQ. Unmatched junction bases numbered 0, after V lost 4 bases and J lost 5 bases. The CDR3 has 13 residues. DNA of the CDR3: TGCGCCAGCAGCGGGACAGATAATTCACCCCTCCACTTT. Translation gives CASSGTDNSPLHF.

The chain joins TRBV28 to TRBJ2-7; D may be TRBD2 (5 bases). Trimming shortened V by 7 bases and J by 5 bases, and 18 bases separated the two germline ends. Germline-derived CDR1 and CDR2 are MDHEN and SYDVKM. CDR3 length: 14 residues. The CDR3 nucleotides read TGTGCCAGCACCGATACCCTCGGAGGCGACGAGCAGTACTTC. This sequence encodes CASTDTLGGDEQYF.

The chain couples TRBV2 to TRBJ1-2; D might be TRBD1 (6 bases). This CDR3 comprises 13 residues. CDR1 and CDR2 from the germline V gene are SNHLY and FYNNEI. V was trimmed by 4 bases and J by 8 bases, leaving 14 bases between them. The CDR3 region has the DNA TGTGCCAGCAGTGCCGGACAAGGGGGAGGCTACACCTTC. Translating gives CASSAGQGGGYTF.

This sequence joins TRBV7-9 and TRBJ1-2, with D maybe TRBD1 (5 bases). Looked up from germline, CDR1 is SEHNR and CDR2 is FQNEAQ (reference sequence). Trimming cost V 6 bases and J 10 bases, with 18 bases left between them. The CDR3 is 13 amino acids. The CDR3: CASSRGLTSDYTF. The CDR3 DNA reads TGTGCCAGCAGTCGGGGACTCACGTCCGACTACACCTTC.

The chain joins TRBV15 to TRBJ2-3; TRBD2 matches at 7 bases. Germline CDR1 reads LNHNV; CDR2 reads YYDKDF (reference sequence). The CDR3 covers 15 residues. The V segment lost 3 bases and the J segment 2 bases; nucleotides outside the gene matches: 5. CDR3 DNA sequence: TGTGCCACCAGCAGGCACGGGAGGCCCACAGATACGCAGTATTTT. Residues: CATSRHGRPTDTQYF.

The CDR3, as DNA: TGTGCCAGCAGCGCGACGTACGGGGTACAGGGGGTAAGAAAAACAGATACGCAGTATTTT. Amino acid sequence: CASSATYGVQGVRKTDTQYF. The chain has TRBV9 and TRBJ2-3; TRBD1 matches 8 bases. V was pared by 3 bases and J by 3 bases, with 21 bases of the junction left unmatched. Germline V lookup: CDR1 SGDLS, CDR2 YYNGEE. The CDR3 length is 20 residues.

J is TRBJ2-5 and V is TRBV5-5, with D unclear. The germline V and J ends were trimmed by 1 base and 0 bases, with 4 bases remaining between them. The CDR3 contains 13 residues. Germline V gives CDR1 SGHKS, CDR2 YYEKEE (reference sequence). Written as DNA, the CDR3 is TGTGCCAGCAGCTTGCCCGACCAAGAGACCCAGTACTTC. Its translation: CASSLPDQETQYF.

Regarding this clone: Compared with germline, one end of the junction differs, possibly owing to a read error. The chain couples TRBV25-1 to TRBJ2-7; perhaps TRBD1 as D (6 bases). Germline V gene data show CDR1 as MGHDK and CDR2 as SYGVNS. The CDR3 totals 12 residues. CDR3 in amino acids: CASSEFEQGQNF. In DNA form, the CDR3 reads TGTGCCAGCAGTGAATTCGAACAGGGCCAGAACTTC.

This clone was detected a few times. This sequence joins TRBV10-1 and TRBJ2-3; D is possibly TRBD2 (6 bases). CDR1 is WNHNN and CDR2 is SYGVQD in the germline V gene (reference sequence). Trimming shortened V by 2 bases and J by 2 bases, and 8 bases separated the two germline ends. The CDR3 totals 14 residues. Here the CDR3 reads CASSEGGTTDTQYF. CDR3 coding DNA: TGCGCCAGCAGTGAGGGCGGGACCACAGATACGCAGTATTTT.

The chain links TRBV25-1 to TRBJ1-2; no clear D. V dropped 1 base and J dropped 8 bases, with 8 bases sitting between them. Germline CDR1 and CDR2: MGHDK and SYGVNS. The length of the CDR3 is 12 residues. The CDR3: CASSESERGYTF. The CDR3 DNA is TGTGCCAGCAGTGAATCCGAGAGAGGCTACACCTTC.

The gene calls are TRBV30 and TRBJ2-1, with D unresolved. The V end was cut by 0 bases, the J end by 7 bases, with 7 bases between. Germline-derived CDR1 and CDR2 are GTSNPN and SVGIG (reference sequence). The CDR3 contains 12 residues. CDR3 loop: CAWSVEENEQFF. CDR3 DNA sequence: TGTGCCTGGAGTGTCGAGGAAAATGAGCAGTTCTTC.

The CDR3, as DNA: TGTGCCAGCTTCCTCGGGGACTACGAGCAGTACTTC. Amino acids: CASFLGDYEQYF. The V call is TRBV5-6, the J call TRBJ2-5; TRBD2 is a possible D gene (5 bases). The end of the DNA is better explained by TRBJ2-7, so the J call may be wrong. The CDR3 totals 12 residues. Germline CDR1 and CDR2: SGHDT and YYEEEE.

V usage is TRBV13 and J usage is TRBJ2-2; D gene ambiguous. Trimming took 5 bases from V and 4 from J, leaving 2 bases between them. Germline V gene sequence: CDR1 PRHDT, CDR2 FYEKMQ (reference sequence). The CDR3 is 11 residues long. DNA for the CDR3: TGTGCCAGCAGCCTCACCGGGGAGCTGTTTTTT. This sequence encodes CASSLTGELFF.

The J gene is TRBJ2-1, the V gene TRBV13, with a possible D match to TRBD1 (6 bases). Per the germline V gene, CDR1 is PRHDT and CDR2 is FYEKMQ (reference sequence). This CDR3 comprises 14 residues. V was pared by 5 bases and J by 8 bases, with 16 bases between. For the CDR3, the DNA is TGTGCCAGCAGCGCTACAGGGAGTTTCGATGAGCAGTTCTTC. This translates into CASSATGSFDEQFF.

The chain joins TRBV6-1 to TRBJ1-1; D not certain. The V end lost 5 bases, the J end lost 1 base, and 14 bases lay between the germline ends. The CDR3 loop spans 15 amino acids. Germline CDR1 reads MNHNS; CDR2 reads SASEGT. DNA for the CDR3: TGTGCCAGCAGTTTCGGGGAGGAGTGGAACACTGAAGCTTTCTTT. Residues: CASSFGEEWNTEAFF.

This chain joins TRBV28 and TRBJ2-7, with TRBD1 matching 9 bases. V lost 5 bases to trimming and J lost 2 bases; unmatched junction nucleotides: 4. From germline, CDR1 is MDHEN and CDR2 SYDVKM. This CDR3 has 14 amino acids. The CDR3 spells CASSQRTGAYEQYF. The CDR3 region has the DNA TGTGCCAGCAGTCAGAGGACAGGGGCCTACGAGCAGTACTTC.

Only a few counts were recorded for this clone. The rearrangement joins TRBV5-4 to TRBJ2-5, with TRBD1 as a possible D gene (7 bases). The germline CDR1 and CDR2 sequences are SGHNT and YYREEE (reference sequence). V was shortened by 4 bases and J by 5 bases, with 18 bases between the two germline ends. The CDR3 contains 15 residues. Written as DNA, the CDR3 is TGTGCCAGCAGCCCCTCCAACAGGGGAGGTGAGACCCAGTACTTC. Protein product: CASSPSNRGGETQYF.

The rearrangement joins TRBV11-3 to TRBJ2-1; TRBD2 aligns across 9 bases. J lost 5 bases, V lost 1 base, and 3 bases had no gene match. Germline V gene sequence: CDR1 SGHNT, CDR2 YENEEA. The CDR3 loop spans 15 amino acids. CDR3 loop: CASSLGASGNNEQFF. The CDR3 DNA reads TGTGCCAGCAGCTTAGGGGCTAGCGGGAACAATGAGCAGTTCTTC.

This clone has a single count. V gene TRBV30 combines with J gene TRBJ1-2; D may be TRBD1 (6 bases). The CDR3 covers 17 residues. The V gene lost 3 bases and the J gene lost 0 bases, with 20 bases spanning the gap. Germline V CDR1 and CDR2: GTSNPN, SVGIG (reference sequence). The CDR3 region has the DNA TGTGCCTGGAGCCCATTGAGACAGGCCTCAGCTAACTATGGCTACACCTTC. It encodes CAWSPLRQASANYGYTF.